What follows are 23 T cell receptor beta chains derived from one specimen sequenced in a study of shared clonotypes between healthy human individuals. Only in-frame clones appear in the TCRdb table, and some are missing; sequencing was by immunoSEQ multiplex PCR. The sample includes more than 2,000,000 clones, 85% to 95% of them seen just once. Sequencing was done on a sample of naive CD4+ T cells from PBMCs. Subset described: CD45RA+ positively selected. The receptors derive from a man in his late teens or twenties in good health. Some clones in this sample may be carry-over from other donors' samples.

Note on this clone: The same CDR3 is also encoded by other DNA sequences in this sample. Here the CDR3 reads CASSQELAGAYEQYF. As DNA, the CDR3 is TGCGCCAGCAGCCAAGAACTAGCGGGAGCGTACGAGCAGTACTTC. V and J are TRBV4-1 and TRBJ2-7; TRBD2 aligns across 11 bases. Germline lookup yields CDR1 MGHRA and CDR2 YSYEKL. There are 15 residues in the CDR3. J lost 4 bases, V lost 0 bases, and 2 bases had no gene match.

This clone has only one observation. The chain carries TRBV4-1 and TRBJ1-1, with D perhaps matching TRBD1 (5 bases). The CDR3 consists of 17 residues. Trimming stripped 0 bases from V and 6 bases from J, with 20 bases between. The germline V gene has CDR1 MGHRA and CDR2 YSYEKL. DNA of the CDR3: TGCGCCAGCAGCCAAGAGGTTGCAGGGATTCGAGGCGCTGAAGCTTTCTTT. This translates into CASSQEVAGIRGAEAFF.

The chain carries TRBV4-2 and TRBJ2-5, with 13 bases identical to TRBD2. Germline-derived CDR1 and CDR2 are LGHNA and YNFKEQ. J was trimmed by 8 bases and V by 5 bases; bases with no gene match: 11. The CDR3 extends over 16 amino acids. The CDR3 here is CASSDRTSGSSETQYF. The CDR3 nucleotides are TGTGCCAGCAGCGACCGGACTAGCGGGAGCTCTGAAACCCAGTACTTC.

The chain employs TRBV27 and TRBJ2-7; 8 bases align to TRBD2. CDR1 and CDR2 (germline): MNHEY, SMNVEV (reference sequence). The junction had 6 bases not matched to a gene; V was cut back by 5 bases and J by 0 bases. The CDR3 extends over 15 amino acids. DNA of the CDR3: TGTGCCAGCAGTCTCGGCGGGAGGCCCTCCTACGAGCAGTACTTC. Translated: CASSLGGRPSYEQYF.

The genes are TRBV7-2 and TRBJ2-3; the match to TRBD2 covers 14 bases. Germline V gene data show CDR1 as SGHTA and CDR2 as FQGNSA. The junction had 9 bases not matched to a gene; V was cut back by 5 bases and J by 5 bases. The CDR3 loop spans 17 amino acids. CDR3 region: CASSLGLAGGLGDTQYF. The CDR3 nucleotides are TGTGCCAGCAGCCTTGGACTAGCGGGAGGATTAGGAGATACGCAGTATTTT.

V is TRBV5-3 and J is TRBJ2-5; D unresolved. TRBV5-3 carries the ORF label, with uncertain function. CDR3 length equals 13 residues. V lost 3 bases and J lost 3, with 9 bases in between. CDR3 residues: CARSCGQEETQYF. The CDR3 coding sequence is TGTGCCAGAAGCTGTGGGCAGGAAGAGACCCAGTACTTC.

The CDR3 sequence: CASNSGNEQFF. The CDR3, as DNA: TGTGCCAGCAATAGCGGCAATGAGCAGTTCTTC. The V and J genes are TRBV7-7 and TRBJ2-1; tentatively, D is TRBD2 (6 bases). Between the trimmed V and J ends, which lost 7 bases and 6 bases, there was a span of 7 bases. The CDR3 runs to 11 residues. CDR1 is SSHAT and CDR2 is FNYEAQ in the germline V gene (reference sequence).

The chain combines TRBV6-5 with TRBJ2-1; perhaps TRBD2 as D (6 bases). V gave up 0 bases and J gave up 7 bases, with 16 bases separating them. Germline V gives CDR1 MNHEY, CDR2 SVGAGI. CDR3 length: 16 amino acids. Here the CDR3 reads CASSYSASVLRNEQFF. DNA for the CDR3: TGTGCCAGCAGTTACTCCGCTAGCGTCCTCCGAAATGAGCAGTTCTTC.

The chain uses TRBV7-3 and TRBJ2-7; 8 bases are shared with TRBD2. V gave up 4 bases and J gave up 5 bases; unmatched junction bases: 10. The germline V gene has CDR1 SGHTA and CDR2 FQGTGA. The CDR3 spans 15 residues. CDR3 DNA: TGTGCCAGCAGCTCTCCGGGGGGGCGAGAAAACGAGCAGTACTTC. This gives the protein CASSSPGGRENEQYF.

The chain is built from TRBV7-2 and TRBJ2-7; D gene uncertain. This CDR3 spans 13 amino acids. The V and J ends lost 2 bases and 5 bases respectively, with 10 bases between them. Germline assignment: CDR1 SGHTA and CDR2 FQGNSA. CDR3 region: CASSLRTGDEQYF. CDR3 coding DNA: TGTGCCAGCAGCTTACGGACGGGCGACGAGCAGTACTTC.

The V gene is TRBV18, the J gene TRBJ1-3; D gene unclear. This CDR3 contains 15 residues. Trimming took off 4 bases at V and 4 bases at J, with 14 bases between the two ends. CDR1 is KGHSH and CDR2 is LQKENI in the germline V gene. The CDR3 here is CASSHGNPRGNTIYF. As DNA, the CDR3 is TGTGCCAGCTCACATGGAAACCCCAGGGGAAACACCATATATTTT.

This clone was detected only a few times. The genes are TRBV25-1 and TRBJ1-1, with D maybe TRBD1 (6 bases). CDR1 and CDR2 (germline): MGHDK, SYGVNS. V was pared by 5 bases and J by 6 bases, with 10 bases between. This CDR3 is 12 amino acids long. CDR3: CASSLKGAEAFF. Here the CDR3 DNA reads TGTGCCAGCAGTCTTAAGGGGGCTGAAGCTTTCTTT.

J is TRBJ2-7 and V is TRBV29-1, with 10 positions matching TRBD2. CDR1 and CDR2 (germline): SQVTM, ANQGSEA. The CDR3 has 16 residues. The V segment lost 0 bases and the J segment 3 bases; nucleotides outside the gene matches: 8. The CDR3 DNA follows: TGCAGCGTTGAAGATCGACGGGCTAGCGGGAGCTACGAGCAGTACTTC. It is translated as CSVEDRRASGSYEQYF.

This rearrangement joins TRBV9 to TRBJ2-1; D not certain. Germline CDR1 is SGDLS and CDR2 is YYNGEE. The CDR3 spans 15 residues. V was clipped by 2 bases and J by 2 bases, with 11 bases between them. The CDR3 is CASSVHGTTYNEQFF. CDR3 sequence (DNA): TGTGCCAGCAGCGTTCACGGTACTACCTACAATGAGCAGTTCTTC.

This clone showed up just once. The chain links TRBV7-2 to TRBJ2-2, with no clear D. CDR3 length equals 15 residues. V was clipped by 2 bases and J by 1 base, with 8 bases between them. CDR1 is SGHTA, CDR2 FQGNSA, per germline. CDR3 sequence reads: CASSLPRLNTGELFF. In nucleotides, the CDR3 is TGTGCCAGCAGCTTACCCAGGCTGAACACCGGGGAGCTGTTTTTT. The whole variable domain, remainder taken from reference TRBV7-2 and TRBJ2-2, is GAGVSQSPSNKVTEKGKDVELRCDPISGHTALYWYRQSLGQGLEFLIYFQGNSAPDKSGLPSDRFSAERTGGSVSTLTIQRTQQEDSAVYLCASSLPRLNTGELFFGEGSRLTVL.

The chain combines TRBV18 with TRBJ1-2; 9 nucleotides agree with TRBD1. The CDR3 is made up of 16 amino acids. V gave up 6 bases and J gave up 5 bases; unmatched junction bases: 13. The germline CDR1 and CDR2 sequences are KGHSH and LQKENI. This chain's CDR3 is CASSDPDGTGSYGYTF. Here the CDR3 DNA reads TGTGCCAGCTCCGACCCTGACGGGACAGGGTCATATGGCTACACCTTC.

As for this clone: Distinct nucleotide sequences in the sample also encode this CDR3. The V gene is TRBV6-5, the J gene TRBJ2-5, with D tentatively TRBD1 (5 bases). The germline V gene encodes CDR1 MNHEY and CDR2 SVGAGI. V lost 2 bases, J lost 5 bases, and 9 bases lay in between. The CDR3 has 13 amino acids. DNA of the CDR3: TGTGCCAGCAGTTACACAGGACGGGAGACCCAGTACTTC. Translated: CASSYTGRETQYF.

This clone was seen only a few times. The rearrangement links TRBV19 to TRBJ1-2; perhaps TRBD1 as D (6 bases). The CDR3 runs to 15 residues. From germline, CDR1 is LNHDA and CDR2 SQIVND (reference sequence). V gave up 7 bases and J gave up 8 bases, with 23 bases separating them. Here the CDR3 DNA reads TGTGCCAGTACCGGACGTCCGGACAGCTGGCGAGGCTACACCTTC. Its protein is CASTGRPDSWRGYTF.

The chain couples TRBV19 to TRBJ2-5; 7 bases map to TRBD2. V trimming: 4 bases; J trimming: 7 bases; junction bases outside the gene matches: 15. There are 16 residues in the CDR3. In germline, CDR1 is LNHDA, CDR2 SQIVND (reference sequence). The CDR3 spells CASSKGRRGETGTQYF. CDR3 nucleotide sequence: TGTGCCAGTAGTAAGGGTAGACGGGGGGAAACAGGGACCCAGTACTTC.

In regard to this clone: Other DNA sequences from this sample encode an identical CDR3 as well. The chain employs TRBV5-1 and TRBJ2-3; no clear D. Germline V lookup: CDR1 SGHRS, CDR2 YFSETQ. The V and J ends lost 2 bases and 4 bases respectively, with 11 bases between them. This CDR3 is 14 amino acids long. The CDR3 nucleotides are TGCGCCAGCAGCTTCGAAGGCCGGGCAGATACGCAGTATTTT. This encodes CASSFEGRADTQYF.

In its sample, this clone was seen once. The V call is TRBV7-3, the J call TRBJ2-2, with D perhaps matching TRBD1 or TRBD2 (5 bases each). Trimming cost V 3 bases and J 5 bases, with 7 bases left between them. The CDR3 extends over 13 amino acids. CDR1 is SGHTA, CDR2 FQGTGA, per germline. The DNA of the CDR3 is TGTGCCAGCAGCTTCGGGGCGACCGGGGAGCTGTTTTTT. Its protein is CASSFGATGELFF.

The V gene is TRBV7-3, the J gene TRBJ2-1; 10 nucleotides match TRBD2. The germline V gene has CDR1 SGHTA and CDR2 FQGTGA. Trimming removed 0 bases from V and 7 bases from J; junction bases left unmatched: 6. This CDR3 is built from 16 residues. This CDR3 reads CASSLTSSGRANEQFF. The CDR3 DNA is TGTGCCAGCAGCTTAACAAGCAGCGGGAGGGCGAATGAGCAGTTCTTC.

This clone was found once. CDR3 residues: CASSRVGGRNTIYF. Written as DNA, the CDR3 is TGTGCCAGCAGCCGTGTCGGGGGTCGAAACACCATATATTTT. The chain recombines TRBV7-6 with TRBJ1-3; possibly TRBD1 for D (5 bases). Germline CDR1 SGHVS, CDR2 FNYEAQ. V was cut by 5 bases and J by 5 bases, with 13 bases left in between. The CDR3 covers 14 residues.